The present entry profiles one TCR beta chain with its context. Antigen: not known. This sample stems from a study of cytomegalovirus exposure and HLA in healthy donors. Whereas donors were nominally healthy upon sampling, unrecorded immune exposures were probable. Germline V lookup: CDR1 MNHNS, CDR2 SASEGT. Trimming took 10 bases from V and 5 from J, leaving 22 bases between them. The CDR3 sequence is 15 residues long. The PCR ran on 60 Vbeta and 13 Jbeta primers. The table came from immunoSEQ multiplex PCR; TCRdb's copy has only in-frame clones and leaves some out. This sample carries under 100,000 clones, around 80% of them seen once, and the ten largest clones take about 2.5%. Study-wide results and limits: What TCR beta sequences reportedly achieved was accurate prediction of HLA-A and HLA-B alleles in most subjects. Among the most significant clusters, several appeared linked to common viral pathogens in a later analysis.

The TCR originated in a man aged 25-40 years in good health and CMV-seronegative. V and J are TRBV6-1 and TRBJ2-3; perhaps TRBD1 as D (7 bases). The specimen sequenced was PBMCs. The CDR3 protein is CATQVRQGGRDTQYF. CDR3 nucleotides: TGTGCCACCCAAGTGAGACAGGGAGGTAGAGATACGCAGTATTTT.